The 7 T cell receptor beta chains reported below all come from one sample, sequenced in a study of T cell clonality in common variable immunodeficiency. Profiling relied on immunoSEQ multiplex PCR, and the TCRdb table lists in-frame clones only, not all of them. The profile covers about 64,000 clones, none occurring a single time. The sequenced sample consisted of peripheral blood mononuclear cells. These receptors were taken from a person aged 18 to 70 in good health.

This clone was recorded a few times. Read sequence stops 3 residues before the CDR3 end, and the germline J gene provides the missing end. J is TRBJ1-2 and V is TRBV5-1; D not certain. The CDR3 length is 14 residues. Germline V CDR1 and CDR2: SGHRS, YFSETQ. The covered CDR3 bases are TGCGCCAGCAGCGCTAGCGGGATCACCTACGAC. This gives the protein CASSASGITYD. The whole CDR3 is CASSASGITYDYTF.

At least ten counts were recorded for this clone. The missing CDR3 end, 3 residues past where the read stops, is filled in from the germline J gene. The chain links TRBV13 to TRBJ2-3; 10 bases match TRBD2. J was trimmed by 3 bases and V by 0 bases; bases with no gene match: 0. There are 15 residues in the CDR3. The germline V gene encodes CDR1 PRHDT and CDR2 FYEKMQ (reference sequence). The CDR3 bases that were read are TGTGCCAGCAGCTTAGGAGCGGGGGGGACAGATACG. Translation gives CASSLGAGGTDT. The complete CDR3 reads CASSLGAGGTDTQYF.

This clone was detected ten times or more. The read halts 3 residues ahead of the CDR3 end, with the missing end drawn from the germline J gene. V and J are TRBV7-6 and TRBJ2-3; the match to TRBD1 covers 7 bases. Germline lookup yields CDR1 SGHVS and CDR2 FNYEAQ. The V segment lost 6 bases and the J segment 0 bases; nucleotides outside the gene matches: 6. CDR3 length: 15 amino acids. This CDR3 is CASSLRRGSTDTQYF. The CDR3 DNA, read in part, is TGTGCCAGCAGTCTTCGCAGGGGGAGCACAGATACG.

In this sample, this clone turned up many times. The read terminates 3 residues before the CDR3 end, so the remaining end is supplied by the germline J gene. The chain uses TRBV19 and TRBJ1-5; no clear D gene. CDR1 and CDR2 from the germline V gene are LNHDA and SQIVND (reference sequence). Trimming took off 5 bases at V and 3 bases at J, with 8 bases between the two ends. This CDR3 has 13 amino acids. The DNA read from the CDR3 is TGTGCCAGTAGTGCCAGGTTCAATCAGCCC. It specifies CASSARFNQP. The entire CDR3 protein reads CASSARFNQPQHF.

This clone was observed many times. The sequence runs out 3 residues before the end of the CDR3; the remainder is reconstructed from the germline J gene. The chain uses TRBV20-1 and TRBJ2-1, with 12 bases identical to TRBD2. The CDR3 has 14 residues. Per germline, CDR1 DFQATT and CDR2 SNEGSKA (reference sequence). V dropped 6 bases and J dropped 9; count of bases not matched to a gene: 9. CDR3 DNA, as far as it was read: TGCAGTGCCCTTGGACTAGCGGGACTCGGTGAG. Amino acids: CSALGLAGLGE. The complete CDR3 reads CSALGLAGLGEQFF.

The table lists this clone with many counts. The read ends 3 residues before the CDR3 terminus; that terminus is restored from the germline J gene. V gene TRBV2 combines with J gene TRBJ1-5; 8 nucleotides line up with TRBD1. The CDR3 has 15 amino acids. V lost 6 bases, J lost 5 bases, and 9 bases stayed unmatched. CDR1 is SNHLY, CDR2 FYNNEI, per germline. The CDR3 is CASRPGQADYQPQHF. The sequenced CDR3 bases are TGTGCCAGCAGGCCGGGACAGGCCGACTATCAGCCC.

This clone was found many times. CDR3 bases read: TGCGCCAGCAGCCAAGATTGGCCGCTCCCAGGGGCCAAAAACATT. Translation: CASSQDWPLPGAKNI. The CDR3 reads in full as CASSQDWPLPGAKNIQYF. The chain joins TRBV4-1 to TRBJ2-4, with TRBD1 as a possible D gene (5 bases). Read coverage stops 3 residues before the CDR3 terminus; the germline J gene supplies the remainder. CDR1 is MGHRA, CDR2 YSYEKL, per germline. Deletions cut 0 bases from V and 1 base from J, with 16 bases between. The length of the CDR3 is 18 residues.